These 15 T cell receptor beta chains originate from one sample sequenced in a study of cytomegalovirus exposure and HLA in healthy donors. Sequenced by immunoSEQ multiplex PCR; TCRdb stores in-frame clones only, minus some. Among 150,000 to 200,000 clones, around 88% were seen once, and the ten largest hold over 1.3%. Sequencing was done on a sample of PBMCs. Source of these receptors: a woman aged 18-29 years in good health and CMV-seronegative.

The chain joins TRBV18 to TRBJ2-5; 9 nucleotides agree with TRBD1. Germline assignment: CDR1 KGHSH and CDR2 LQKENI. V gave up 3 bases and J gave up 5 bases; unmatched junction bases: 10. This CDR3 contains 16 residues. The CDR3 coding sequence is TGTGCCAGCTCACCCAACACAGGGGGCGCGGGGGAGACCCAGTACTTC. It is translated as CASSPNTGGAGETQYF.

This chain joins TRBV30 and TRBJ1-1, with 9 bases aligning to TRBD1. This CDR3 contains 12 residues. Trimming at V came to 3 bases and at J to 7 bases, leaving 3 bases not matched to a gene. The V gene's germline CDR1 is GTSNPN and CDR2 SVGIG (reference sequence). CDR3 nucleotide sequence: TGTGCCTGGAGCAACAGGGGGCTTGAAGCTTTCTTT. Its translation: CAWSNRGLEAFF.

This chain uses TRBV6-1 with TRBJ2-5, with D possibly TRBD2 on 7 matching bases. Trimming stripped 2 bases from V and 5 bases from J, with 18 bases between. The V gene's germline CDR1 is MNHNS and CDR2 SASEGT. This CDR3 contains 16 residues. CDR3 sequence reads: CASSEWRGGGTETQYF. The CDR3 DNA reads as TGTGCCAGCAGTGAATGGAGGGGAGGGGGGACTGAGACCCAGTACTTC.

This clone was observed a single time. This chain joins TRBV5-1 and TRBJ2-3, with D maybe TRBD2 (6 bases). The CDR3 loop spans 15 amino acids. The germline gives CDR1 SGHRS, CDR2 YFSETQ. V was trimmed by 4 bases and J by 0 bases, leaving 12 bases between them. In DNA form, the CDR3 reads TGCGCCAGCAGCGGGGACTCGCTAAGCACAGATACGCAGTATTTT. Translated, it gives CASSGDSLSTDTQYF.

Written as DNA, the CDR3 is TGTGCCAGCAGCCAAGATCGAGCGGCCCCGTGGAATGAGCAGTTCTTC. This encodes CASSQDRAAPWNEQFF. The V gene is TRBV14, the J gene TRBJ2-1, with a tentative D call TRBD2 (5 bases). The CDR3 has 16 amino acids. Germline V CDR1 and CDR2: SGHDN, FVKESK. V lost 0 bases to trimming and J lost 7 bases, with 16 bases between them. The entire variable domain, with the rest obtained from reference TRBV14 and TRBJ2-1, is as follows: EAGVTQFPSHSVIEKGQTVTLRCDPISGHDNLYWYRRVMGKEIKFLLHFVKESKQDESGMPNNRFLAERTGGTYSTLKVQPAELEDSGVYFCASSQDRAAPWNEQFFGPGTRLTVL.

This clone has a single count. The chain carries TRBV2 and TRBJ2-7, with 9 bases fitting TRBD1. V dropped 7 bases and J dropped 5; count of bases not matched to a gene: 12. Germline CDR1 is SNHLY and CDR2 is FYNNEI. There are 15 residues in the CDR3. As DNA, the CDR3 is TGTGCCAGCAAGCCGCCGGGACAGGGCATTGACGAGCAGTACTTC. Translation: CASKPPGQGIDEQYF. Together with reference TRBV2 and TRBJ2-7, the CDR3 gives the full variable domain: EPEVTQTPSHQVTQMGQEVILRCVPISNHLYFYWYRQILGQKVEFLVSFYNNEISEKSEIFDDQFSVERPDGSNFTLKIRSTKLEDSAMYFCASKPPGQGIDEQYFGPGTRLTVT.

This sequence joins TRBV19 and TRBJ1-5; D gene unclear. V gave up 7 bases and J gave up 2 bases, with 15 bases separating them. CDR1 and CDR2 (germline): LNHDA, SQIVND (reference sequence). The CDR3 has 15 residues. CDR3 sequence reads: CASKETARGNQPQHF. The CDR3 region has the DNA TGTGCCAGTAAGGAGACGGCCCGGGGCAATCAGCCCCAGCATTTT.

V is TRBV6-4 and J is TRBJ2-4, with 8 bases that match TRBD1. Germline V gene lookup returns CDR1 MRHNA and CDR2 SNTAGT. This CDR3 has 14 amino acids. Trimming at V came to 0 bases and at J to 8 bases, leaving 3 bases not matched to a gene. The CDR3 DNA reads as TGTGCCAGCAGTGACTCTCAGGGGGCGGACATTCAGTACTTC. This encodes CASSDSQGADIQYF.

V and J are TRBV9 and TRBJ2-3, with 8 bases fitting TRBD2. J lost 1 base, V lost 3 bases, and 4 bases had no gene match. CDR1 and CDR2 from the germline V gene are SGDLS and YYNGEE. The CDR3 length is 15 residues. The CDR3 loop is CASSATSGGTDTQYF. The CDR3 bases are TGTGCCAGCAGCGCTACTAGCGGTGGCACAGATACGCAGTATTTT.

The rearrangement joins TRBV4-1 to TRBJ2-7; 8 bases line up with TRBD2. The CDR3 covers 15 residues. J was trimmed by 4 bases and V by 2 bases; bases with no gene match: 7. Germline V gene data show CDR1 as MGHRA and CDR2 as YSYEKL. The CDR3 nucleotides read TGCGCCAGCAGCCAAATCGGGGGGGGAGGATACGAGCAGTACTTC. This codes for CASSQIGGGGYEQYF.

The gene calls are TRBV12-2 and TRBJ1-3; TRBD1 is the table's D call, not checked against the DNA. TRBV12-2 is recorded as a pseudogene. There are 17 residues in the CDR3. As DNA, the CDR3 is TGTGCAAGTCGCTTACGCCCGCCCGACAGGGACGGAAACACCATATATTTT. Residues: CASRLRPPDRDGNTIYF.

This chain connects TRBV6-5 to TRBJ2-1; D might be TRBD1 (6 bases). The CDR3 runs to 14 residues. V lost 2 bases and J 8 bases, leaving 13 bases between the germline ends. CDR1 and CDR2 (germline): MNHEY, SVGAGI. In nucleotides, the CDR3 is TGTGCCAGCAGTTACGAACAGGGAGTCCATGAGCAGTTCTTC. Protein sequence: CASSYEQGVHEQFF.

The chain links TRBV6-1 to TRBJ2-5; 9 nucleotides agree with TRBD1. Germline V gives CDR1 MNHNS, CDR2 SASEGT. CDR3 size: 15 residues. V lost 6 bases and J lost 1; bases outside the gene matches: 6. CDR3 coding DNA: TGTGCCAGCAGGAGGGACAGGGTGGGCCAAGAGACCCAGTACTTC. It translates to CASRRDRVGQETQYF.

The chain joins TRBV29-1 to TRBJ1-1; D unresolved. Germline V lookup: CDR1 SQVTM, CDR2 ANQGSEA. V lost 6 bases and J 4 bases, leaving 15 bases between the germline ends. The CDR3 has 13 amino acids. The CDR3 bases are TGCAGCGTGCAGGCGGGTGGGTTCACTGAAGCTTTCTTT. Protein sequence: CSVQAGGFTEAFF.

The chain is built from TRBV28 and TRBJ1-2, with D possibly matching TRBD1 (6 bases). The V gene's germline CDR1 is MDHEN and CDR2 SYDVKM. There are 14 residues in the CDR3. V gave up 7 bases and J gave up 3 bases, with 15 bases separating them. The CDR3 region is CASTPPSGDYGYTF. The CDR3 region has the DNA TGTGCCAGCACCCCACCGTCAGGGGACTATGGCTACACCTTC.